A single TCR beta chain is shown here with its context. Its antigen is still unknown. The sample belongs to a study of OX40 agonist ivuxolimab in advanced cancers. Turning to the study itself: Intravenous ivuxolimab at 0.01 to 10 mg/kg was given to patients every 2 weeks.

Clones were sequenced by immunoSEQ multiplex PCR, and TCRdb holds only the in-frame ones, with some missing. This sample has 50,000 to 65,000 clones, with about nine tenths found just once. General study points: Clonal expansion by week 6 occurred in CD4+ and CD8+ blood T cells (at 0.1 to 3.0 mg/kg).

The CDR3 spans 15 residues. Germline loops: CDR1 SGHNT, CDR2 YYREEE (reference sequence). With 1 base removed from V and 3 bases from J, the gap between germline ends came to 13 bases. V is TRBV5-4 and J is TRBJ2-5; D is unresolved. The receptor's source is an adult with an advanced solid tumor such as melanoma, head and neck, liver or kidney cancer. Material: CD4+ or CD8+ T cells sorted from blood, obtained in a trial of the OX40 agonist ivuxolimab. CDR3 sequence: CASSLRAGKEETQYF. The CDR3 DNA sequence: TGTGCCAGCAGCTTGCGGGCTGGAAAAGAAGAGACCCAGTACTTC.